This TCR beta chain derives from a study of immune reconstitution after stem cell transplant in scleroderma. Trimming shortened V by 0 bases and J by 7 bases, and 13 bases separated the two germline ends. CDR3 length: 16 amino acids. The V gene's germline CDR1 is MGHRA and CDR2 YSYEKL. Ten or more counts support this clonotype. Via MiXCR, TCRdb re-called the RT-PCR reads, giving one row per CDR3 protein. The table includes about 2,100 distinct CDR3 sequences, about 9.1% detected once. This sequence joins TRBV4-1 and TRBJ1-6, with D unclear. The TCR comes from a male donor with systemic sclerosis. The sample here was taken before or after autologous hematopoietic stem cell transplantation (not recorded which). The chain's CDR3 is CASSQDRNRENSPLHF. The CDR3 nucleotides are TGCGCCAGCAGCCAAGACCGGAACAGAGAAAATTCACCCCTCCACTTT.